The entry below gives a single T cell receptor (beta chain) sequence along with its context. The antigen remains unidentified. The data stem from a study of T-cell memory formation after mild COVID-19. Study-wide results and caveats: Detection of some responders pre-infection suggested pre-existing cross-reactive memory T cells participated. Later expanders leaned toward CD4+, whereas clones contracting from day 15 to 85 were balanced CD4/CD8.

The CDR3 spans 14 residues. CDR1 is GTSNPN and CDR2 is SVGIG in the germline V gene (reference sequence). J was trimmed by 2 bases and V by 8 bases; bases with no gene match: 7. Using its own MiXCR run on the 5' RACE reads, TCRdb lists one record per CDR3 protein. The sample has 150,000 to 200,000 distinct CDR3 sequences, approximately 14% seen once. This rearrangement joins TRBV30 to TRBJ2-2, with 8 bases fitting TRBD1. The receptor comes from an adult woman who had mild COVID-19 (a few samples of this study predate the infection). Cell type and time point are not known. Sequencing was carried out using PBMCs or a T cell subset sorted from them (not recorded which). The CDR3 DNA follows: TGTGCCGGGCGGACAGGGCTAAACACCGGGGAGCTGTTTTTT. This encodes CAGRTGLNTGELFF.